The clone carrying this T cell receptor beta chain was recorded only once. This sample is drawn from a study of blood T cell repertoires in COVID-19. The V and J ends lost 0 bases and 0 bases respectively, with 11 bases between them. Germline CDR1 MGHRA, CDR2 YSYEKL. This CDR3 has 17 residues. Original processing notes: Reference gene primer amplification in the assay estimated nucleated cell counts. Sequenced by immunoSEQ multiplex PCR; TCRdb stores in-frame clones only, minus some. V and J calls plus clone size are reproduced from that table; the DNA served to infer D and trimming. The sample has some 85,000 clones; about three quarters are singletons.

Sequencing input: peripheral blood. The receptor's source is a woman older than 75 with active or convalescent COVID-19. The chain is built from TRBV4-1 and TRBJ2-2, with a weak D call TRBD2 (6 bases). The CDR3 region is CASSQEVAGPNTGELFF. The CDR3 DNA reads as TGCGCCAGCAGCCAAGAAGTGGCGGGACCGAACACCGGGGAGCTGTTTTTT.